Below are 17 T cell receptor beta chains sequenced from a single sample in a study of CD8 T cells in Susac syndrome. RNA amounts of roughly 0.45 to 1 ug underwent reverse transcription with random hexamers. TCRdb re-called the immunoSEQ multiplex PCR reads with MiXCR, one entry per CDR3 protein. Here the sample spans about 210,000 distinct CDR3 sequences, roughly 96% being singletons. Sequences were obtained from CD4+ T cells from PBMCs. These receptors originate from a human donor with multiple sclerosis.

This sequence joins TRBV20-1 and TRBJ2-3, with a possible D match to TRBD2 (6 bases). This CDR3 comprises 13 residues. V lost 6 bases and J 5 bases, leaving 15 bases between the germline ends. Germline V CDR1 and CDR2: DFQATT, SNEGSKA (reference sequence). CDR3 region: CSATSGVLDTQYF. The CDR3, as DNA: TGCAGTGCGACCTCGGGAGTTTTAGATACGCAGTATTTT.

The chain carries TRBV5-6 and TRBJ2-3; no clear D gene. Between the trimmed V and J ends, which lost 6 bases and 4 bases, there was a span of 18 bases. Looked up from germline, CDR1 is SGHDT and CDR2 is YYEEEE. The CDR3 is 15 amino acids. The CDR3 nucleotides are TGTGCCAGCATTCTGGGGTTCAAGGGCGCAGATACGCAGTATTTT. Its translation: CASILGFKGADTQYF.

The V gene is TRBV12-3 or TRBV12-4, the J gene TRBJ1-2; the D is unclear. The V and J ends lost 3 bases and 6 bases respectively, with 11 bases between them. The CDR3 spans 13 residues. This chain's CDR3 is CASSFGVDNGYTF. The CDR3 DNA is TGTGCCAGCAGTTTTGGGGTCGATAATGGCTACACCTTC.

The CDR3 DNA is TGCAGCGTTGGGGGGAGGAATCAGCCCCAGCATTTT. Protein sequence: CSVGGRNQPQHF. This chain joins TRBV29-1 and TRBJ1-5; possible D gene TRBD1, 5 bases. V lost 4 bases and J 4 bases, leaving 8 bases between the germline ends. The CDR3 covers 12 residues. Germline V gene lookup returns CDR1 SQVTM and CDR2 ANQGSEA.

The chain is built from TRBV27 and TRBJ2-5; 9 bases are shared with TRBD2. This CDR3 contains 16 residues. Germline CDR1 and CDR2: MNHEY and SMNVEV (reference sequence). V gave up 7 bases and J gave up 6 bases; unmatched junction bases: 15. The CDR3 DNA reads as TGTGCCAGCAAAGAGTTTACAGCGGGAGGTGTAAAGACCCAGTACTTC. Translation: CASKEFTAGGVKTQYF.

This chain uses TRBV3-1 with TRBJ2-1, with D perhaps matching TRBD1 (6 bases). The CDR3 sequence is 13 residues long. Germline CDR1 reads LGHDT; CDR2 reads YNNKEL (reference sequence). V dropped 0 bases and J dropped 11 bases, with 11 bases sitting between them. The CDR3 region is CASSQDRRGKQFF. The CDR3 coding sequence is TGTGCCAGCAGCCAAGATCGTAGGGGGAAGCAGTTCTTC.

J is TRBJ1-1 and V is TRBV7-9, with 7 nucleotides matching TRBD1. The CDR3 length is 15 residues. Germline CDR1 is SEHNR and CDR2 is FQNEAQ (reference sequence). Trimming cost V 5 bases and J 0 bases; bases outside gene matches: 6. CDR3 bases: TGTGCCAGCAGCCCCAACAGGGGTCTGAACACTGAAGCTTTCTTT. Translated: CASSPNRGLNTEAFF.

This chain joins TRBV7-9 and TRBJ2-3; 10 bases are shared with TRBD2. The germline gives CDR1 SEHNR, CDR2 FQNEAQ (reference sequence). This CDR3 spans 16 amino acids. With V trimmed by 1 base and J by 4 bases, 5 bases remained unmatched. The CDR3 nucleotides read TGTGCCAGCAGCTTAGGGCTAGCGGGAGCGGCAGATACGCAGTATTTT. Its protein is CASSLGLAGAADTQYF.

This clonotype was recorded a few times. The V gene is TRBV18, the J gene TRBJ1-2; 7 bases match TRBD1. Germline CDR1 is KGHSH and CDR2 is LQKENI. This CDR3 region has 13 residues. The V segment lost 3 bases and the J segment 2 bases; nucleotides outside the gene matches: 0. The CDR3 sequence: CASSPGQNYGYTF. CDR3 DNA sequence: TGTGCCAGCTCACCGGGACAGAACTATGGCTACACCTTC.

The rearrangement uses TRBV12-3 or TRBV12-4 and TRBJ2-7, with D unresolved. Trimming removed 4 bases at V and 5 bases at J, with 21 bases between. There are 16 residues in the CDR3. The CDR3, as DNA: TGTGCCAGCAGTTATTCGTCGACTGACCTTAGTCACGAGCAGTACTTC. Its translation: CASSYSSTDLSHEQYF.

The chain joins TRBV29-1 to TRBJ2-1, with 9 bases that match TRBD1. Trimming at V came to 6 bases and at J to 6 bases, leaving 12 bases not matched to a gene. The CDR3 extends over 15 amino acids. Germline V gene sequence: CDR1 SQVTM, CDR2 ANQGSEA. CDR3 in amino acids: CSVRPGQGHVNEQFF. The CDR3 nucleotides are TGCAGCGTCCGACCGGGACAGGGACACGTCAATGAGCAGTTCTTC.

This rearrangement joins TRBV30 to TRBJ1-1; a possible D gene is TRBD1 (6 bases). CDR1 and CDR2 from the germline V gene are GTSNPN and SVGIG (reference sequence). The CDR3 has 15 amino acids. Trimming took off 8 bases at V and 2 bases at J, with 21 bases between the two ends. CDR3 in amino acids: CAGAGRGESNTEAFF. In DNA form, the CDR3 reads TGTGCCGGAGCGGGCAGGGGAGAATCCAACACTGAAGCTTTCTTT. Supplemented by reference TRBV30 and TRBJ1-1, the full variable domain reads SQTIHQWPATLVQPVGSPLSLECTVEGTSNPNLYWYRQAAGRGLQLLFYSVGIGQISSEVPQNLSASRPQDRQFILSSKKLLLSDSGFYLCAGAGRGESNTEAFFGQGTRLTVV.

The chain joins TRBV15 to TRBJ1-4, with a tentative D call TRBD1 (5 bases). V was shortened by 4 bases and J by 5 bases, with 5 bases between the two germline ends. CDR1 is LNHNV and CDR2 is YYDKDF in the germline V gene (reference sequence). CDR3 length: 12 residues. The CDR3 DNA follows: TGTGCCACCAGCACAGGGAATGAAAAACTGTTTTTT. Protein: CATSTGNEKLFF.

The chain combines TRBV10-3 with TRBJ2-1; D unclear. V gave up 6 bases and J gave up 6 bases, with 15 bases separating them. The CDR3 is 14 amino acids. Germline V gene lookup returns CDR1 ENHRY and CDR2 SYGVKD. CDR3 in amino acids: CAISSPYSLNEQFF. In nucleotides, the CDR3 is TGTGCCATCAGCTCCCCCTATAGCCTCAATGAGCAGTTCTTC.

The gene calls are TRBV9 and TRBJ1-4; 7 bases match TRBD1. CDR1 is SGDLS and CDR2 is YYNGEE in the germline V gene. V gave up 2 bases and J gave up 4 bases; unmatched junction bases: 5. The CDR3 loop spans 15 amino acids. The CDR3 reads CASSVRQGNNEKLFF. The CDR3 coding sequence is TGTGCCAGCAGCGTTCGACAGGGCAATAATGAAAAACTGTTTTTT.

In this sample, this clonotype turned up once. The CDR3 spells CASSQDRDRGRAFF. In DNA form, the CDR3 reads TGTGCCAGCAGCCAAGATAGGGACAGGGGAAGAGCTTTCTTT. The chain links TRBV3-1 to TRBJ1-1, with 10 bases fitting TRBD1. V shed 0 bases, J shed 10 bases, and the junction held 5 bases outside the gene matches. The length of the CDR3 is 14 residues. Germline V CDR1 and CDR2: LGHDT, YNNKEL (reference sequence).

The chain recombines TRBV6-6 with TRBJ2-7; 9 positions agree with TRBD1. This CDR3 contains 14 residues. Germline V gene sequence: CDR1 MNHNY, CDR2 SVGAGI (reference sequence). Trimming took 2 bases from V and 4 from J; bases not matched to a gene: 3. CDR3 bases: TGTGCCAGCAGTTACCAGGACAGGGGTTACGAGCAGTACTTC. Encoded protein: CASSYQDRGYEQYF.